The 18 T cell receptor beta chains reported below all come from one sample, sequenced in a study of T cell responses to AZD1222 COVID-19 vaccine. The protocol was immunoSEQ multiplex PCR, while the TCRdb copy is restricted to in-frame clones and leaves out a portion. The data contain around 130,000 clones, about 93% of them singletons. The sequences come from peripheral blood, collected 28 days after the second dose of the MenACWY control vaccine. These receptors were obtained from an adult who received the MenACWY meningococcal vaccine as a control.

The rearrangement uses TRBV4-1 and TRBJ2-5; the D is unclear. This CDR3 has 16 amino acids. V gave up 4 bases and J gave up 6 bases, with 21 bases separating them. CDR1 is MGHRA, CDR2 YSYEKL, per germline. The CDR3 is CASSPPRPGVGQTQYF. The CDR3 DNA follows: TGCGCCAGCAGCCCGCCTCGACCGGGCGTTGGTCAGACCCAGTACTTC.

The chain has TRBV2 and TRBJ1-2; 7 bases match TRBD1. The ends lost 4 bases at V and 3 bases at J; junction bases unmatched: 5. Germline V lookup: CDR1 SNHLY, CDR2 FYNNEI. The CDR3 consists of 14 residues. CDR3 DNA: TGTGCCAGCAGTGGGAGACAGGGAGACTATGGCTACACCTTC. Its translation: CASSGRQGDYGYTF.

This clone has just one count. CDR3 region: CASNAGASGTDTQYF. DNA for the CDR3: TGTGCCAGCAACGCGGGCGCTAGCGGCACAGATACGCAGTATTTT. The genes are TRBV7-9 and TRBJ2-3; maybe TRBD2 (6 bases). The CDR3 covers 15 residues. CDR1 is SEHNR, CDR2 FQNEAQ, per germline (reference sequence). V dropped 7 bases and J dropped 1 base, with 15 bases sitting between them.

This chain joins TRBV27 and TRBJ1-4; D uncertain. Trimming cost V 6 bases and J 4 bases, with 9 bases left between them. CDR3 length: 13 amino acids. Germline CDR1 reads MNHEY; CDR2 reads SMNVEV (reference sequence). The CDR3 coding sequence is TGTGCCAGCAGGCTCCTTCTTAATGAAAAACTGTTTTTT. Amino acids: CASRLLLNEKLFF.

This chain links TRBV19 with TRBJ1-2; D unclear. This CDR3 region has 16 residues. V dropped 1 base and J dropped 2 bases, with 14 bases sitting between them. Germline CDR1 reads LNHDA; CDR2 reads SQIVND (reference sequence). CDR3 DNA: TGTGCCAGTAGTATAGCTTCTGCCTCTATGAACTATGGCTACACCTTC. Amino acid sequence: CASSIASASMNYGYTF.

This clone appeared once. This chain links TRBV5-6 with TRBJ2-2, with D possibly being TRBD1 (5 bases). Germline V gene sequence: CDR1 SGHDT, CDR2 YYEEEE. There are 13 residues in the CDR3. V lost 4 bases, J lost 6 bases, and 10 bases lay in between. DNA of the CDR3: TGTGCCAGCAGCGGGGCTCCATCCGGGGAGCTGTTTTTT. Translating gives CASSGAPSGELFF.

The J gene is TRBJ2-3, the V gene TRBV27; D is unresolved. Germline V gene sequence: CDR1 MNHEY, CDR2 SMNVEV (reference sequence). V shed 7 bases and J shed 0 bases, with 14 bases lying between them. The CDR3 length is 15 residues. The CDR3 DNA is TGTGCCAGCACTAGGGATGGTCTCAGCACAGATACGCAGTATTTT. It is translated as CASTRDGLSTDTQYF.

The chain combines TRBV3-1 (or the pseudogene TRBV3-2) with TRBJ2-3; the match to TRBD2 covers 9 bases. The CDR3 runs to 16 residues. Trimming at V came to 1 base and at J to 4 bases, leaving 6 bases not matched to a gene. Germline CDR1 and CDR2: LGHDT and YNNKEL (reference sequence). The CDR3 region is CASSQGIAGVPDTQYF. CDR3 coding DNA: TGTGCCAGCAGCCAAGGGATAGCGGGAGTCCCAGATACGCAGTATTTT.

The chain is built from TRBV3-1 (or the pseudogene TRBV3-2) and TRBJ1-3; 7 positions match TRBD1. Germline loops: CDR1 LGHDT, CDR2 YNNKEL (reference sequence). V was clipped by 6 bases and J by 4 bases; unmatched bases: 9. The CDR3 totals 15 residues. This CDR3 reads CASRRDSRRGNTIYF. In nucleotides, the CDR3 is TGTGCCAGCAGGCGGGACAGTCGGAGGGGAAACACCATATATTTT.

The V and J genes are TRBV7-6 and TRBJ1-1; tentative D call: TRBD1 (5 bases). Trimming removed 5 bases from V and 1 base from J, with 8 bases in between. The germline V gene encodes CDR1 SGHVS and CDR2 FNYEAQ. CDR3 length equals 13 residues. This CDR3 is CASSVQGNTEAFF. The CDR3 nucleotides are TGTGCCAGCAGCGTTCAGGGGAACACTGAAGCTTTCTTT. The full variable domain, rest sourced from reference TRBV7-6 and TRBJ1-1, is GAGVSQSPRYKVTKRGQDVALRCDPISGHVSLYWYRQALGQGPEFLTYFNYEAQQDKSGLPNDRFSAERPEGSISTLTIQRTEQRDSAMYRCASSVQGNTEAFFGQGTRLTVV.

The V and J genes are TRBV28 and TRBJ2-1, with 11 bases that match TRBD2. The CDR3 is made up of 16 amino acids. V trimming: 4 bases; J trimming: 4 bases; junction bases outside the gene matches: 6. Germline CDR1 is MDHEN and CDR2 is SYDVKM. CDR3 loop: CASSSSGTSGYNEQFF. CDR3 bases: TGTGCCAGCAGTTCCTCCGGGACTAGCGGATACAATGAGCAGTTCTTC.

V and J are TRBV28 and TRBJ1-2, with D possibly matching TRBD1 (6 bases). In germline, CDR1 is MDHEN, CDR2 SYDVKM. V was shortened by 2 bases and J by 4 bases, with 17 bases between the two germline ends. The CDR3 extends over 16 amino acids. This chain's CDR3 is CASSLGGQRRAYGYTF. For the CDR3, the DNA is TGTGCCAGCAGTTTAGGAGGACAGCGAAGAGCCTATGGCTACACCTTC.

This clone was counted between two and nine times. The chain joins TRBV4-2 to TRBJ1-5; 10 bases align to TRBD1. Looked up from germline, CDR1 is LGHNA and CDR2 is YNFKEQ. The CDR3 length is 16 residues. The V and J ends lost 2 bases and 7 bases, in that order; junction bases with no gene match: 8. CDR3 amino acids: CASSQTRQGAGQPQHF. The CDR3 DNA reads TGTGCCAGCAGCCAAACCCGACAGGGGGCCGGCCAGCCCCAGCATTTT.

This chain joins TRBV6-5 and TRBJ1-4, with D unresolved. This CDR3 is built from 16 residues. From germline, CDR1 is MNHEY and CDR2 SVGAGI. V was cut by 0 bases and J by 0 bases, with 8 bases left in between. CDR3 protein: CASSYSRYATNEKLFF. DNA of the CDR3: TGTGCCAGCAGTTACTCGAGATACGCAACTAATGAAAAACTGTTTTTT.

The chain employs TRBV27 and TRBJ2-7; 11 nucleotides align to TRBD2. This CDR3 spans 18 amino acids. Germline-derived CDR1 and CDR2 are MNHEY and SMNVEV (reference sequence). V lost 5 bases and J lost 7; bases outside the gene matches: 19. CDR3 residues: CASSPTSVLAGGPREQYF. The CDR3 bases are TGTGCCAGCAGTCCGACTTCTGTCCTAGCGGGAGGACCTAGGGAGCAGTACTTC.

This chain joins TRBV3-1 (or the pseudogene TRBV3-2) and TRBJ1-1; D remains unclear. CDR1 and CDR2 from the germline V gene are LGHDT and YNNKEL (reference sequence). Trimming cost V 3 bases and J 0 bases, with 11 bases left between them. The CDR3 has 15 amino acids. The CDR3 spells CASSQQIVMNTEAFF. DNA of the CDR3: TGTGCCAGCAGCCAGCAGATCGTCATGAACACTGAAGCTTTCTTT.

The chain couples TRBV5-8 to TRBJ1-5; D perhaps matches TRBD1 (6 bases). The CDR3 loop spans 15 amino acids. V was clipped by 4 bases and J by 4 bases, with 15 bases between them. Germline lookup yields CDR1 SGHTS and CDR2 YDEGEE. The DNA of the CDR3 is TGTGCCAGCAGCCCGGGAATAGGGGGTAATCAGCCCCAGCATTTT. Amino acid sequence: CASSPGIGGNQPQHF.

This chain joins TRBV6-5 and TRBJ1-2, with D possibly TRBD1 on 5 matching bases. The CDR3 runs to 13 residues. Germline-derived CDR1 and CDR2 are MNHEY and SVGAGI. V was pared by 0 bases and J by 6 bases, with 8 bases between. CDR3 sequence: CASSYSGADGYTF. CDR3 in DNA: TGTGCCAGCAGTTACTCCGGGGCAGATGGCTACACCTTC.